Listed here are 27 T cell receptor beta chains from one sample, sequenced in a study of early T cells in non-severe SARS-CoV-2 infection. TCRdb reanalysed the 5' RACE reads using MiXCR and keeps one entry per CDR3 protein. The data hold more than 55,000 distinct CDR3 sequences, with 4.5% to 7.5% observed a single time. The sample here was whole blood, taken at baseline. These receptor sequences come from an adult who was a healthcare worker with PCR-confirmed SARS-CoV-2 infection or an uninfected control (not recorded which).

In its sample, this clonotype was seen many times. This chain uses TRBV20-1 with TRBJ2-5; D perhaps matches TRBD2 (6 bases). The CDR3 extends over 13 amino acids. V lost 6 bases to trimming and J lost 4 bases, with 15 bases between them. In germline, CDR1 is DFQATT, CDR2 SNEGSKA (reference sequence). The CDR3 here is CSAKLAAGETQYF. The CDR3 nucleotides are TGCAGTGCAAAACTAGCTGCCGGAGAGACCCAGTACTTC.

This clonotype has a count of ten or more. Here the CDR3 reads CASSPSKLYNEQFF. As DNA, the CDR3 is TGTGCCAGCTCACCATCCAAGTTATACAATGAGCAGTTCTTC. This chain uses TRBV18 with TRBJ2-1; the D is unclear. The V gene lost 2 bases and the J gene lost 4 bases, with 9 bases spanning the gap. The CDR3 totals 14 residues. The V gene's germline CDR1 is KGHSH and CDR2 LQKENI.

The V gene is TRBV4-1, the J gene TRBJ1-1; D is uncertain. The germline V gene encodes CDR1 MGHRA and CDR2 YSYEKL. V dropped 0 bases and J dropped 4 bases, with 6 bases sitting between them. The CDR3 extends over 13 amino acids. In DNA, the CDR3 is TGCGCCAGCAGCCAAGAGTTTGTCACTGAAGCTTTCTTT. Translated: CASSQEFVTEAFF.

This clonotype was recorded at least ten times. The rearrangement links TRBV7-6 to TRBJ1-5; D gene ambiguous. The CDR3 runs to 14 residues. V lost 0 bases and J lost 1, with 4 bases in between. Germline CDR1 SGHVS, CDR2 FNYEAQ. This CDR3 is CASSLARSNQPQHF. CDR3 DNA sequence: TGTGCCAGCAGCTTAGCGAGGAGCAATCAGCCCCAGCATTTT. Full variable domain (rest looked up from reference TRBV7-6 and TRBJ1-5): GAGVSQSPRYKVTKRGQDVALRCDPISGHVSLYWYRQALGQGPEFLTYFNYEAQQDKSGLPNDRFSAERPEGSISTLTIQRTEQRDSAMYRCASSLARSNQPQHFGDGTRLSIL.

This clonotype was observed many times. The chain carries TRBV30 and TRBJ2-3; TRBD2 matches 8 bases. Trimming at V came to 3 bases and at J to 5 bases, leaving 10 bases not matched to a gene. The CDR3 covers 15 residues. The V gene's germline CDR1 is GTSNPN and CDR2 SVGIG (reference sequence). The CDR3 region is CAWSRASGFGDTQYF. For the CDR3, the DNA is TGTGCCTGGAGCCGGGCTAGCGGGTTTGGAGATACGCAGTATTTT.

This clonotype was detected ten times or more. The rearrangement joins TRBV15 to TRBJ2-1; 10 bases are shared with TRBD2. Germline values: CDR1 LNHNV, CDR2 YYDKDF (reference sequence). After removal of 0 bases from V and 5 bases from J, the junction contained 7 bases not matched to a gene. CDR3 length: 17 amino acids. The CDR3 spells CATSRDIGLAVDNEQFF. The CDR3, as DNA: TGTGCCACCAGCAGAGATATAGGACTAGCGGTTGACAATGAGCAGTTCTTC.

This clonotype was seen ten or more times. The rearrangement joins TRBV20-1 to TRBJ2-5; 7 bases fit TRBD2. CDR1 DFQATT and CDR2 SNEGSKA come from the germline V gene (reference sequence). The CDR3 contains 14 residues. V shed 2 bases, J shed 5 bases, and the junction held 8 bases outside the gene matches. The CDR3 loop reads CSARKRTSGETQYF. CDR3 sequence (DNA): TGCAGTGCTAGAAAACGGACTAGTGGGGAGACCCAGTACTTC.

This clonotype was seen at least ten times. The rearrangement uses TRBV12-3 or TRBV12-4 and TRBJ2-7; TRBD1 matches at 7 bases. CDR3 length equals 14 residues. J was trimmed by 3 bases and V by 5 bases; bases with no gene match: 7. CDR3: CASSPGQRIYEQYF. CDR3 bases: TGTGCCAGCAGTCCGGGACAGCGCATCTACGAGCAGTACTTC.

The table lists this clonotype with a few counts. The V call is TRBV27, the J call TRBJ2-7, with TRBD1 matching over 9 bases. The V gene's germline CDR1 is MNHEY and CDR2 SMNVEV (reference sequence). V shed 3 bases and J 3 bases; nucleotides not matched to a gene: 6. The CDR3 has 15 amino acids. CDR3 sequence reads: CASSFGTGPLYEQYF. CDR3 nucleotide sequence: TGTGCCAGCAGTTTCGGGACAGGGCCACTCTACGAGCAGTACTTC.

This clonotype was seen a handful of times. This CDR3 reads CASSVQGGTEAFF. In nucleotides, the CDR3 is TGTGCCAGCAGTGTGCAGGGTGGCACTGAAGCTTTCTTT. V gene TRBV2 combines with J gene TRBJ1-1; maybe TRBD1 (5 bases). The CDR3 extends over 13 amino acids. V was cut by 4 bases and J by 4 bases, with 10 bases left in between. CDR1 and CDR2 (germline): SNHLY, FYNNEI.

V usage is TRBV6-2 or TRBV6-3 and J usage is TRBJ2-2, with no clear D. V dropped 5 bases and J dropped 7 bases, with 11 bases sitting between them. In germline, CDR1 is MNHEY, CDR2 SVGEGT. The CDR3 spans 13 residues. The CDR3: CASSPLSGGELFF. The CDR3 nucleotides read TGTGCCAGCAGTCCTCTTAGTGGCGGGGAGCTGTTTTTT.

A few counts support this clonotype. DNA for the CDR3: TGTGCCAGCAGCCTACGGACAGGCCTGGGAGGCGAGCAGTACTTC. Translated: CASSLRTGLGGEQYF. This chain uses TRBV7-6 with TRBJ2-7, with a tentative D call TRBD1 (7 bases). CDR1 and CDR2 from the germline V gene are SGHVS and FNYEAQ. V dropped 5 bases and J dropped 6 bases, with 20 bases sitting between them. The CDR3 consists of 15 residues.

By share, this clonotype counts as medium-sized. The chain links TRBV24-1 to TRBJ2-7; no clear D gene. V shed 0 bases and J shed 6 bases, with 5 bases lying between them. Germline CDR1 KGHDR, CDR2 SFDVKD. The CDR3 totals 12 residues. CDR3 region: CATSDLRSEQYF. The CDR3 DNA reads TGTGCCACCAGTGATTTGCGTTCCGAGCAGTACTTC.

This clonotype was observed at least ten times. The chain is built from TRBV29-1 and TRBJ2-1; 10 bases map to TRBD2. The trim removed 6 bases at V and 6 bases at J, leaving 17 bases unmatched. The CDR3 sequence is 17 residues long. Germline V CDR1 and CDR2: SQVTM, ANQGSEA. The CDR3 DNA reads as TGCAGCGTCTCGACTAGCGGGCCCGCGGGCGGATTCAATGAGCAGTTCTTC. It translates to CSVSTSGPAGGFNEQFF.

This clonotype was counted many times. The chain couples TRBV5-1 to TRBJ2-3; D unresolved. This CDR3 has 14 residues. Trimming took 4 bases from V and 4 from J, leaving 13 bases between them. Germline CDR1 and CDR2: SGHRS and YFSETQ. The CDR3 sequence is CASSPGSGSDTQYF. For the CDR3, the DNA is TGCGCCAGCAGCCCAGGATCCGGTTCAGATACGCAGTATTTT.

In its sample, this clonotype was seen many times. The chain links TRBV19 to TRBJ1-1; D remains unclear. V lost 7 bases to trimming and J lost 1 base, with 10 bases between them. This CDR3 region has 13 residues. Germline CDR1 LNHDA, CDR2 SQIVND (reference sequence). CDR3 nucleotide sequence: TGTGCCAGTAAAGGCGGTACGAACACTGAAGCTTTCTTT. Protein: CASKGGTNTEAFF.

This clonotype was seen ten or more times. V and J are TRBV12-3 or TRBV12-4 and TRBJ1-2, with 7 nucleotides matching TRBD1. This CDR3 is 15 amino acids long. Losses at the gene ends were 5 bases for V and 7 bases for J; bases not matched to a gene: 13. The CDR3 here is CASSAYDRDASGYTF. DNA for the CDR3: TGTGCCAGCAGTGCCTATGACAGGGATGCGAGTGGCTACACCTTC.

This clonotype was picked up many times. V and J are TRBV2 and TRBJ2-3, with TRBD2 as a possible D gene (5 bases). CDR3 length: 16 residues. With 3 bases removed from V and 0 bases from J, the gap between germline ends came to 13 bases. Germline V CDR1 and CDR2: SNHLY, FYNNEI. CDR3 loop: CASSDGWRTSTDTQYF. For the CDR3, the DNA is TGTGCCAGCAGTGATGGTTGGCGGACTAGCACAGATACGCAGTATTTT.

This clonotype came up many times. The V gene is TRBV20-1, the J gene TRBJ1-2, with a possible D match to TRBD1 (6 bases). Germline CDR1 and CDR2: DFQATT and SNEGSKA (reference sequence). This CDR3 contains 15 residues. The germline V and J ends were trimmed by 6 bases and 4 bases, with 21 bases remaining between them. The DNA of the CDR3 is TGCAGTGCAGACACAAAGGGGGGGACTCTCTATGGCTACACCTTC. Translation: CSADTKGGTLYGYTF.

This clonotype was seen a handful of times. The chain joins TRBV10-2 to TRBJ1-2; weak D call: TRBD1 (5 bases). The CDR3 is 13 amino acids. CDR1 is WSHSY and CDR2 is SAAADI in the germline V gene. Trimming shortened V by 4 bases and J by 6 bases, and 12 bases separated the two germline ends. CDR3 sequence (DNA): TGCGCCAGCAGTGTGGACATTGCGGATGGCTACACCTTC. It specifies CASSVDIADGYTF.

This clonotype came up many times. The genes are TRBV5-1 and TRBJ2-1; D is unresolved. The ends were cut back, 0 bases at V and 5 bases at J, with 3 bases in the middle. Per germline, CDR1 SGHRS and CDR2 YFSETQ. The CDR3 sequence is 12 residues long. CDR3 loop: CASSLADNEQFF. The CDR3 nucleotides are TGCGCCAGCAGCTTGGCCGACAATGAGCAGTTCTTC.

The chain has TRBV25-1 and TRBJ2-3, with 13 bases matching TRBD2. V lost 2 bases to trimming and J lost 0 bases; unmatched junction nucleotides: 2. Germline CDR1 reads MGHDK; CDR2 reads SYGVNS. There are 17 residues in the CDR3. This CDR3 is CASSEGTSGNSTDTQYF. DNA of the CDR3: TGTGCCAGCAGTGAAGGGACTAGCGGGAACAGCACAGATACGCAGTATTTT.

The V gene is TRBV28, the J gene TRBJ2-7; weak D call: TRBD2 (6 bases). Trimming removed 5 bases from V and 7 bases from J, with 18 bases in between. The CDR3 consists of 14 residues. From germline, CDR1 is MDHEN and CDR2 SYDVKM. The CDR3 region is CASSRELLGGEQYF. Here the CDR3 DNA reads TGTGCCAGCAGTCGGGAGTTACTGGGTGGGGAGCAGTACTTC.

This clonotype was detected ten times or more. V and J are TRBV29-1 and TRBJ2-3, with D maybe TRBD2 (6 bases). The CDR3 spans 17 residues. The germline V gene encodes CDR1 SQVTM and CDR2 ANQGSEA. V was shortened by 0 bases and J by 2 bases, with 18 bases between the two germline ends. This CDR3 reads CSVEEGYGGRLTDTQYF. The CDR3 DNA follows: TGCAGCGTTGAAGAGGGCTATGGAGGGAGGCTCACAGATACGCAGTATTTT.

This clonotype was recorded many times. The chain uses TRBV3-1 and TRBJ2-7, with 8 bases fitting TRBD1. Trimming cost V 4 bases and J 3 bases; bases outside gene matches: 8. Per germline, CDR1 LGHDT and CDR2 YNNKEL (reference sequence). This CDR3 region has 15 residues. The CDR3 coding sequence is TGTGCCAGCAGCCCAACGGGACAGGTTTTCTACGAGCAGTACTTC. Protein sequence: CASSPTGQVFYEQYF.

The rearrangement links TRBV5-1 to TRBJ2-3; the D is unclear. This CDR3 has 12 amino acids. The V end was cut by 4 bases, the J end by 4 bases, with 7 bases between. Germline CDR1 is SGHRS and CDR2 is YFSETQ. In DNA, the CDR3 is TGCGCCAGCAGCCGGACGGCAGATACGCAGTATTTT. This sequence encodes CASSRTADTQYF.

Ten or more counts support this clonotype. The chain has TRBV10-3 and TRBJ1-2; 12 nucleotides line up with TRBD1. The germline V gene has CDR1 ENHRY and CDR2 SYGVKD. This CDR3 has 14 amino acids. J gave up 7 bases and V 8 bases, and 8 bases lay outside the gene matches. In nucleotides, the CDR3 is TGTGCCATCCTTCGGGACAGGGGGCGGTTTGGCTACACCTTC. Protein sequence: CAILRDRGRFGYTF.